Each of the 2 T cell receptor beta chains below was sequenced from the same sample in a study of T cell repertoires in cytomegalovirus infection. TCRdb ran MiXCR on the reads and lists one entry per CDR3 protein. Of about 140,000 distinct CDR3 sequences in the sample, about 6.3% were seen once. Sequences were obtained from PBMCs. Receptor source: a human donor in good health (CMV status not recorded). Some clones in this sample may be carry-over from other donors' samples.

This clonotype was recorded at least ten times. V is TRBV7-2 and J is TRBJ1-1; 10 nucleotides line up with TRBD1. Trimming removed 5 bases from V and 0 bases from J; junction bases left unmatched: 15. This CDR3 region has 19 residues. Per the germline V gene, CDR1 is SGHTA and CDR2 is FQGNSA. In nucleotides, the CDR3 is TGTGCCAGCAGCCTTGGAGTACCCAGACAGGGGGCCATGAACACTGAAGCTTTCTTT. It translates to CASSLGVPRQGAMNTEAFF.

This clonotype was observed a few times. The chain couples TRBV18 to TRBJ1-1, with TRBD1 matching over 8 bases. Germline CDR1 KGHSH, CDR2 LQKENI. The CDR3 spans 15 residues. J lost 2 bases, V lost 6 bases, and 8 bases had no gene match. CDR3 amino acids: CASSNQQGGNTEAFF. The CDR3 DNA follows: TGTGCCAGCTCGAATCAACAGGGGGGAAACACTGAAGCTTTCTTT.